Listed here is a single T cell receptor (beta chain). Which antigen it targets is not known. It has no much larger one-base neighbor in the sample; base qualities were not kept. The trial excluded patients who had a history of autoimmune disease or were on systemic immunosuppression. Peripheral blood for TCR sequencing was collected from all dose cohorts at baseline, on cycle 4 day 1, and on cycle 7 day 1. The samples were taken from a phase I, first-in-human, multicenter, open-label dose-escalation trial of ivuxolimab. Adults with locally advanced or metastatic melanoma, renal cell carcinoma, hepatocellular carcinoma or head and neck squamous cell carcinoma were enrolled in the trial. Before TCR sequencing, CD4+ T cells and CD8+ T cells from peripheral blood were sorted into separate populations. CDR1 and CDR2 are drawn from the germline V gene: SGHRS, YFSETQ. V and J lose 2 bases and 1 base, and a span of 6 bases separates them. From cysteine to phenylalanine, the CDR3 is 14 amino acids long. CDR3 DNA is the only sequence kept; it has 42 bases, read in frame from the first base.

To sequence the TCRbeta CDR3 region, genomic DNA was isolated from the sorted cells. The immunoSEQ Assay was used to sequence the TCRbeta CDR3 regions. This is the immuneACCESS table as TCRdb keeps it, with only in-frame sequences that have V and J called. A part of the clones is gone; compared with another copy, unresolved V genes explain less than half, and the rest is unexplained. A total of under 150,000 clones appear in this sample, 90% of them only once. Roughly 1.1% of the sample belongs to the ten largest clones. The data originate from a study of OX40 agonist ivuxolimab in advanced cancers. As for the study more broadly: The costimulatory receptor OX40 (CD134) was targeted by ivuxolimab, a fully human IgG2 agonistic monoclonal antibody. Peripheral TCRbeta sequencing aimed to test whether ivuxolimab altered TCR sequence diversity and caused clonal T-cell expansion. Of the approximately 53 patients in dose escalation, 19 had hepatocellular carcinoma, about 15 had melanoma, 9 had renal cell carcinoma and 9 had head and neck cancer. The paper covers the monotherapy dose-escalation part of the phase I ivuxolimab trial, which included N of about 50 patients. Partial responses occurred in three dose-escalation patients: two with cutaneous melanoma and one with hepatocellular carcinoma. The dose-escalation cohort was approximately 83% male with a mean age of roughly 60 years, ranging from 23 to 79. Intravenous ivuxolimab was administered to patients every 2 weeks at six dose levels: 0.01, 0.1, 0.3, 1.5, 3 and 10 mg/kg. Prior anti-PD-1, anti-PD-L1 or anti-CTLA-4 therapy was permitted, and checkpoint inhibitors had been received by about two fifths of dose-escalation patients.

Paper-wide results and their limitations: Antigen specificity was not determined for the clonally expanded peripheral T cells. Clonal expansion of both CD4+ and CD8+ blood T cells was observed from baseline to week 6 at doses 0.1 to 3.0 mg/kg. After ivuxolimab, expanded clones were on average more numerous among CD8+ T cells than among CD4+ T cells. Low levels of normalized T-cell clonal expansion were also seen in some nonresponding patients. Partial responders in the 0.1-3.0 mg/kg groups had among the lowest normalized peripheral clonal expansion, especially among CD8+ T cells.

Material: CD4+ or CD8+ T cells sorted from blood, obtained in a trial of the OX40 agonist ivuxolimab. The rearrangement joined TRBV5-1 to TRBJ2-2; the D gene is possibly TRBD2, with 5 bases matching. This sequence originates from an adult with an advanced solid tumor such as melanoma, head and neck, liver or kidney cancer. The CDR3 sequence is CASSFGENTGELFF. The DNA reads TGCGCCAGCAGCTTCGGGGAGAACACCGGGGAGCTGTTTTTT.